Below are 17 T cell receptor beta chains sequenced from a single sample in a study of T cells in Graves' hyperthyroidism and ophthalmopathy. Amplification of TCR beta CDR3 regions used RNA as the template. Researchers ran a first-round RT-PCR on the TCR CDR3 using the HTBI primer set. Via MiXCR, TCRdb re-called the multiplex PCR reads, giving one row per CDR3 protein. The table lists under 400,000 distinct CDR3 sequences, 15% to 20% of them singletons. The specimen was blood. The receptors shown here come from a woman in her forties or fifties with Graves' hyperthyroidism.

This clonotype was seen at least ten times. The V and J genes are TRBV7-9 and TRBJ2-1; TRBD1 matches 7 bases. The CDR3 contains 14 residues. Losses at the gene ends were 7 bases for V and 5 bases for J; bases not matched to a gene: 8. Germline CDR1 reads SEHNR; CDR2 reads FQNEAQ (reference sequence). This chain's CDR3 is CASTITGTDNEQFF. The CDR3 coding sequence is TGTGCCAGCACCATAACTGGGACAGACAATGAGCAGTTCTTC.

This clonotype was recorded at least ten times. This chain connects TRBV18 to TRBJ2-1; D tentatively reads TRBD1 or TRBD2 (6 bases each). This CDR3 contains 21 residues. V was trimmed by 3 bases and J by 0 bases, leaving 27 bases between them. Per the germline V gene, CDR1 is KGHSH and CDR2 is LQKENI. CDR3 in amino acids: CASSPDVGLAGQPLSYNEQFF. The CDR3 nucleotides are TGTGCCAGCTCACCCGACGTCGGTTTGGCGGGACAACCCCTCTCCTACAATGAGCAGTTCTTC.

There are a few counts of this clonotype. This chain uses TRBV5-1 with TRBJ2-3, with D perhaps TRBD1 or TRBD2 (5 bases each). The germline V and J ends were trimmed by 4 bases and 4 bases, with 13 bases remaining between them. The CDR3 has 14 amino acids. Looked up from germline, CDR1 is SGHRS and CDR2 is YFSETQ. This chain's CDR3 is CASSPNPGPDTQYF. Here the CDR3 DNA reads TGCGCCAGCAGCCCGAATCCGGGGCCAGATACGCAGTATTTT.

The V call is TRBV6-5, the J call TRBJ2-6; D could derive from TRBD1 or TRBD2 (5 bases each). The CDR3 loop spans 18 amino acids. The germline CDR1 and CDR2 sequences are MNHEY and SVGAGI. Trimming shortened V by 0 bases and J by 1 base, and 13 bases separated the two germline ends. DNA for the CDR3: TGTGCCAGCAGTTACTCGGGACGGGGCTCATCTGGGGCCAACGTCCTGACTTTC. Its translation: CASSYSGRGSSGANVLTF.

This clonotype has a handful of counts. This rearrangement joins TRBV19 to TRBJ2-1, with 8 bases lining up with TRBD1. This CDR3 contains 16 residues. Per the germline V gene, CDR1 is LNHDA and CDR2 is SQIVND (reference sequence). V lost 7 bases, J lost 0 bases, and 8 bases stayed unmatched. The CDR3 nucleotides are TGTGCCAGTAATACAGGGGGTGGGAGCTCCTACAATGAGCAGTTCTTC. Protein sequence: CASNTGGGSSYNEQFF.

This chain joins TRBV4-1 and TRBJ2-3; TRBD2 agrees at 13 bases. V lost 2 bases to trimming and J lost 8 bases; unmatched junction nucleotides: 4. The CDR3 runs to 15 residues. Germline V CDR1 and CDR2: MGHRA, YSYEKL. The CDR3 protein is CASSQILAGGRTQYF. CDR3 bases: TGCGCCAGCAGCCAAATACTAGCGGGGGGGCGTACGCAGTATTTT.

The V gene is TRBV12-3 or TRBV12-4, the J gene TRBJ2-7; TRBD2 matches at 8 bases. The CDR3 consists of 15 residues. The ends lost 6 bases at V and 5 bases at J; junction bases unmatched: 12. The CDR3 coding sequence is TGTGCCAGCAGCGATAGGGTGACTAGCGCCCACGAGCAGTACTTC. It yields the protein CASSDRVTSAHEQYF.

V is TRBV28 and J is TRBJ2-7, with D maybe TRBD2 (6 bases). CDR1 and CDR2 from the germline V gene are MDHEN and SYDVKM. Between the trimmed V and J ends, which lost 10 bases and 2 bases, there was a span of 18 bases. This CDR3 is 14 amino acids long. CDR3 in DNA: TGTGCCACCACGGGCGGCGGGACGCCCTACGAGCAGTACTTC. Translation: CATTGGGTPYEQYF.

The V call is TRBV7-2, the J call TRBJ2-1, with 10 bases aligning to TRBD2. CDR1 SGHTA and CDR2 FQGNSA come from the germline V gene. After removal of 6 bases from V and 8 bases from J, the junction contained 13 bases not matched to a gene. The CDR3 covers 16 residues. DNA for the CDR3: TGTGCCAGCAGTTACTCTCCTAGCGGGAGCGGACATGAGCAGTTCTTC. It yields the protein CASSYSPSGSGHEQFF.

Ten or more counts support this clonotype. The chain uses TRBV20-1 and TRBJ1-1, with 7 bases identical to TRBD1. The CDR3 runs 12 residues. The V gene end was trimmed by 7 bases and the J gene end by 1 base; junction bases not matched to a gene: 3. The germline V gene encodes CDR1 DFQATT and CDR2 SNEGSKA (reference sequence). This CDR3 reads CSGGTANTEAFF. CDR3 bases: TGCAGTGGCGGGACAGCGAACACTGAAGCTTTCTTT.

The table lists this clonotype with many counts. The V gene is TRBV18, the J gene TRBJ1-1, with D possibly TRBD1 on 5 matching bases. V lost 6 bases and J lost 2, with 13 bases in between. CDR3 size: 14 residues. Germline V CDR1 and CDR2: KGHSH, LQKENI. The CDR3 nucleotides read TGTGCCAGCTCCCTGGTGACAGTCAACACTGAAGCTTTCTTT. Protein sequence: CASSLVTVNTEAFF. Supplemented by reference TRBV18 and TRBJ1-1, the full variable domain reads NAGVMQNPRHLVRRRGQEARLRCSPMKGHSHVYWYRQLPEEGLKFMVYLQKENIIDESGMPKERFSAEFPKEGPSILRIQQVVRGDSAAYFCASSLVTVNTEAFFGQGTRLTVV.

At least ten counts were recorded for this clonotype. This chain joins TRBV5-1 and TRBJ1-1; 10 bases fit TRBD1. With 4 bases clipped from V and 0 bases from J, the junction kept 9 bases outside the gene matches. CDR1 SGHRS and CDR2 YFSETQ come from the germline V gene. This CDR3 has 17 amino acids. The CDR3 region has the DNA TGCGCCAGCAGCCCGATGCCGGGGACAGGGGTGAACACTGAAGCTTTCTTT. This encodes CASSPMPGTGVNTEAFF.

The chain couples TRBV25-1 to TRBJ1-1, with D perhaps TRBD1 (6 bases). Trimming removed 2 bases at V and 1 base at J, with 8 bases between. CDR3 length equals 14 residues. Per the germline V gene, CDR1 is MGHDK and CDR2 is SYGVNS. The CDR3 nucleotides read TGTGCCAGCAGTGAACAGACAGGGAACACTGAAGCTTTCTTT. It is translated as CASSEQTGNTEAFF.

In this sample, this clonotype turned up a few times. The chain uses TRBV5-1 and TRBJ2-2, with 13 bases matching TRBD2. The CDR3 loop spans 15 amino acids. Germline V gene data show CDR1 as SGHRS and CDR2 as YFSETQ. The junction had 2 bases not matched to a gene; V was cut back by 3 bases and J by 6 bases. CDR3 nucleotide sequence: TGCGCCAGCAGCTCGGGACTAGCGGGGCCCGGGGAGCTGTTTTTT. This translates into CASSSGLAGPGELFF.

This clonotype was counted many times. The chain couples TRBV2 to TRBJ1-2; D unclear. Looked up from germline, CDR1 is SNHLY and CDR2 is FYNNEI. V lost 1 base and J lost 2, with 11 bases in between. CDR3 length equals 15 residues. Here the CDR3 reads CASSEESSTNYGYTF. The CDR3 nucleotides are TGTGCCAGCAGTGAAGAAAGCAGTACCAACTATGGCTACACCTTC.

Ten or more counts support this clonotype. This rearrangement joins TRBV12-3 or TRBV12-4 to TRBJ2-2; a weak D match, TRBD2 (5 bases). Trimming left V 4 bases short and J 5 bases short, with 14 bases between. The length of the CDR3 is 15 residues. CDR3 region: CASSSVGLGTGELFF. CDR3 nucleotides: TGTGCCAGCAGTTCGGTAGGACTTGGGACCGGGGAGCTGTTTTTT.

This sequence joins TRBV20-1 and TRBJ1-5, with 9 nucleotides matching TRBD1. V gave up 3 bases and J gave up 0 bases; unmatched junction bases: 15. Germline values: CDR1 DFQATT, CDR2 SNEGSKA (reference sequence). CDR3 size: 19 residues. This CDR3 reads CSARSVGQGIPFSNQPQHF. In DNA form, the CDR3 reads TGCAGTGCTAGGAGTGTGGGACAGGGAATACCCTTTAGCAATCAGCCCCAGCATTTT.